Given below is one T cell receptor (beta chain) in context. The antigen it binds to is not known. Within one base of it there is no much larger clone, and no base qualities were kept. This specimen's treatment or condition label, per the study, means: allogeneic hematopoietic cell transplantation with graft depleted of TCRalphabeta T cells and CD19 B cells. Transplant recipients were children who received TCRalphabeta/CD19-depleted allogeneic hematopoietic cell grafts. The data were taken from a study of T-cell reconstitution after alpha-beta-depleted transplantation in children (dated by TCRdb to 2016 to 2017). Looking at the study overall: The study quantitatively tracked T-cell immune reconstitution after TCRalphabeta/CD19-depleted allogeneic hematopoietic cell transplantation in children using TCR repertoire profiling. What the study reported, not specific to this receptor: About two months after transplant, the apparently early recovery of alphabetaT-cell counts reportedly depended on just several hundred clones that had expanded rapidly and came from non-depleted graft cells. In some patients, the high TCRbeta diversity seen at day 60 was put down to recipient T cells and intrathymic progenitors that had survived conditioning. The frequencies of hyperexpanded clones fell over the following months, and after one year, T-cell counts and TCRbeta diversity were mostly attributed to newly produced T cells.

The library was made by PCR. TCRdb names Illumina HiSeq 2500 as the instrument used. To normalize quantification of the TCRbeta repertoire, the TCR libraries were built with molecular barcoding that relied on unique molecular identifiers. TCRdb reworked the public reads: Q25 trimming with fastp, MiXCR clone assembly, productive beta chains retained. Every entry covers one CDR3 protein and lists the most common genes and DNA from its rows. The sample includes 670,000 or so distinct CDR3 sequences, with roughly 14% observed a single time. The top ten clones comprise about 0.79% of the sample. CDR1 DFQATT and CDR2 SNEGSKA were looked up in the germline V gene (reference sequence). After removal of 3 bases from V and 4 bases from J, the junction retains 5 bases not matched to a gene. The CDR3, from cysteine to phenylalanine, totals 14 residues. CDR3 DNA only is kept here, 42 bases in frame from base 1.

Sequenced material: PBMCs, taken before TCRalphabeta/CD19-depleted stem cell transplant. The chain couples TRBV20-1 to TRBJ2-3; 9 central bases correspond to TRBD2. The TCR originated in a girl aged 2 to 9 with congenital amegakaryocytic thrombocytopenia, due to receive a stem cell transplant. The CDR3 protein is CSASASGRSDTQYF. Here is the DNA: TGCAGTGCTAGTGCCAGCGGGAGGTCAGATACGCAGTATTTT.